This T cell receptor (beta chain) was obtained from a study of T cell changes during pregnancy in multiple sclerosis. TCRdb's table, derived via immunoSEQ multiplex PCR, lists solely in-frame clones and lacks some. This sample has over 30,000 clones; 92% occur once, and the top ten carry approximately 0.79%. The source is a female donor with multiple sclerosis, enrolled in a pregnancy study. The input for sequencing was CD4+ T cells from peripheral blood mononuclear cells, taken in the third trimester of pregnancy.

CDR3 sequence: CASTKTGSIYEQYF. The CDR3 DNA sequence: TGTGCCAGCACTAAGACAGGGTCTATTTACGAGCAGTACTTC. This sequence joins TRBV28 and TRBJ2-7; TRBD1 agrees at 7 bases. The CDR3 covers 14 residues. V lost 7 bases and J lost 4; bases outside the gene matches: 10. CDR1 is MDHEN, CDR2 SYDVKM, per germline.